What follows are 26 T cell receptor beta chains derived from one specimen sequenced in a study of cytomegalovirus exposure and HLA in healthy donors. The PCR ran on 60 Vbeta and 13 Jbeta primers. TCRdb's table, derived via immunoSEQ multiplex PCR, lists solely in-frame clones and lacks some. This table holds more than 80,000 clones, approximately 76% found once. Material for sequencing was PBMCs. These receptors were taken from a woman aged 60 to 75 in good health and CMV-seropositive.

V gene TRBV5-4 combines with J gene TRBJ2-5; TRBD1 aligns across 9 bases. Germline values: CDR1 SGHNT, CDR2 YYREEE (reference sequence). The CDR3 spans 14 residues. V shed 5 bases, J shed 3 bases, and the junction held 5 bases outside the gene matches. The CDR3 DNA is TGTGCCAGCAGACGGGACAGGGCTAAAGAGACCCAGTACTTC. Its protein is CASRRDRAKETQYF.

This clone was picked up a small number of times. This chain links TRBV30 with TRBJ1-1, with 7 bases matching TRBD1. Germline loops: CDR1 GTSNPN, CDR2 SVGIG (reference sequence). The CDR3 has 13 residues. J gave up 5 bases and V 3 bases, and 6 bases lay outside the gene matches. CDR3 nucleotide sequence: TGTGCCTGGAGGGGACAGTCGGGGACTGAAGCTTTCTTT. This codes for CAWRGQSGTEAFF.

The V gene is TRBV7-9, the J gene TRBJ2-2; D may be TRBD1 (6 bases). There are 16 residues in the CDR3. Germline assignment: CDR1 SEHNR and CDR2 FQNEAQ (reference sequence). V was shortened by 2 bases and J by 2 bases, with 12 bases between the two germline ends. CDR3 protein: CASSLQGTPNTGELFF. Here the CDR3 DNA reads TGTGCCAGCAGCTTACAGGGGACCCCAAACACCGGGGAGCTGTTTTTT.

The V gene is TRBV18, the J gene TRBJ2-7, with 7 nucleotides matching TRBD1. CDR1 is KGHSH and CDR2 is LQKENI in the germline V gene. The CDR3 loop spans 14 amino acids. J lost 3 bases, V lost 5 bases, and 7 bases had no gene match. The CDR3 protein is CASSTGTVFYEQYF. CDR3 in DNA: TGTGCCAGCTCAACCGGGACAGTATTCTACGAGCAGTACTTC.

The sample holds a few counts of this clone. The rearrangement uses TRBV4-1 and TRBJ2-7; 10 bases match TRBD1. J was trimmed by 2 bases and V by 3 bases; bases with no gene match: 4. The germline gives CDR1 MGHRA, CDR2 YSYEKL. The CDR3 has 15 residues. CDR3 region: CASSQIGTGAYEQYF. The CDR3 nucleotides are TGCGCCAGCAGCCAGATTGGGACAGGGGCCTACGAGCAGTACTTC.

The CDR3 nucleotides read TGTGCCAGCAGCCTCAGCGGGATCAACTACGAGCAGTACTTC. Its translation is CASSLSGINYEQYF. The chain has TRBV7-2 and TRBJ2-5; 7 bases line up with TRBD2. With the DNA end fitting TRBJ2-7 better, the J assignment may be wrong. Germline V gene lookup returns CDR1 SGHTA and CDR2 FQGNSA. CDR3 length: 14 residues.

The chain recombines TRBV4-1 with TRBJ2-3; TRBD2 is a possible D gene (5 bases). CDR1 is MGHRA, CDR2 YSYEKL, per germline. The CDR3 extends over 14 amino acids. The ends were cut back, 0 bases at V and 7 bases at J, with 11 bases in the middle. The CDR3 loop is CASSQEGGRYTQYF. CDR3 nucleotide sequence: TGCGCCAGCAGCCAAGAGGGCGGGCGGTATACGCAGTATTTT.

CDR3: CASRYRTSGNEQYF. CDR3 DNA: TGTGCCAGCAGATACAGGACCTCCGGCAACGAGCAGTACTTC. The V and J genes are TRBV2 and TRBJ2-7, with D perhaps matching TRBD1 (5 bases). Germline V gene sequence: CDR1 SNHLY, CDR2 FYNNEI. The CDR3 is made up of 14 amino acids. V was shortened by 6 bases and J by 5 bases, with 17 bases between the two germline ends.

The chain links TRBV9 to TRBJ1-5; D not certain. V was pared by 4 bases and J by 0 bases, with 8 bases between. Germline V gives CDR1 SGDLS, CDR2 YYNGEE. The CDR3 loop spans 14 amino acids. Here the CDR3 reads CASSTADSNQPQHF. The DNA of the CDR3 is TGTGCCAGCAGCACCGCAGATAGCAATCAGCCCCAGCATTTT.

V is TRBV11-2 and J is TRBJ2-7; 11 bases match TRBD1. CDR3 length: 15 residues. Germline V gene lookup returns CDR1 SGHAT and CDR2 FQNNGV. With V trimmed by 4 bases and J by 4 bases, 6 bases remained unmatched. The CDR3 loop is CASSSGQGASYEQYF. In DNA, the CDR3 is TGTGCCAGCAGCTCTGGACAGGGGGCGAGTTACGAGCAGTACTTC.

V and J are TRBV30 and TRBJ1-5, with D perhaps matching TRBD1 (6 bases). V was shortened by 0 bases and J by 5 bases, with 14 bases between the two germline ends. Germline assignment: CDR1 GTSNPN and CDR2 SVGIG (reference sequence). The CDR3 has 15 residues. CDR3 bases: TGTGCCTGGAGTGTACCACAGGGATGGCATCAGCCCCAGCATTTT. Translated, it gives CAWSVPQGWHQPQHF. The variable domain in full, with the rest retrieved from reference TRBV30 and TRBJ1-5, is SQTIHQWPATLVQPVGSPLSLECTVEGTSNPNLYWYRQAAGRGLQLLFYSVGIGQISSEVPQNLSASRPQDRQFILSSKKLLLSDSGFYLCAWSVPQGWHQPQHFGDGTRLSIL.

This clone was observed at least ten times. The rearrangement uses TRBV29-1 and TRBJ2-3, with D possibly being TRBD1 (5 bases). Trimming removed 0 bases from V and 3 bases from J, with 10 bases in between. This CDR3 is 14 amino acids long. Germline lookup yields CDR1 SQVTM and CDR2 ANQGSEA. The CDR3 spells CSVEDPQGTDTQYF. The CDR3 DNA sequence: TGCAGCGTTGAAGATCCCCAGGGAACAGATACGCAGTATTTT.

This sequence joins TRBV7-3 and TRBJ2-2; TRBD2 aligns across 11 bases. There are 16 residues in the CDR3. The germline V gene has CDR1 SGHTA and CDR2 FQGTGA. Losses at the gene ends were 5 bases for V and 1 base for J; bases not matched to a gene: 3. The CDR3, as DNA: TGTGCCAGCAGCGATCTAGCGGGGGGGAACACCGGGGAGCTGTTTTTT. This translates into CASSDLAGGNTGELFF.

CDR3 sequence reads: CASSFRLAGAYEQYF. The CDR3 DNA reads as TGCGCCAGCAGCTTCCGACTAGCGGGAGCCTACGAGCAGTACTTC. The V gene is TRBV5-1, the J gene TRBJ2-5; 12 bases agree with TRBD2. The DNA matches TRBJ2-7 better at its end, which makes the J call doubtful. This CDR3 has 15 residues. The germline CDR1 and CDR2 sequences are SGHRS and YFSETQ.

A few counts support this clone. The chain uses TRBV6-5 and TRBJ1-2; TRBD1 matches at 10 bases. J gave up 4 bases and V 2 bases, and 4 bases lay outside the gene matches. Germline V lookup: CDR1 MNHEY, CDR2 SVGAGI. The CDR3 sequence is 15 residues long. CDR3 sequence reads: CASSYGTGASYGYTF. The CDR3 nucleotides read TGTGCCAGCAGTTACGGGACAGGGGCTTCCTATGGCTACACCTTC.

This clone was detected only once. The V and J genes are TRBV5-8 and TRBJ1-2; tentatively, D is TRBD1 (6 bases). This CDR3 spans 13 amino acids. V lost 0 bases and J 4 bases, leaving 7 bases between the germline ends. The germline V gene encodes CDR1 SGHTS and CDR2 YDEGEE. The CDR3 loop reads CASSLEGVYGYTF. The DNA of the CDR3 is TGTGCCAGCAGCTTGGAGGGGGTCTATGGCTACACCTTC.

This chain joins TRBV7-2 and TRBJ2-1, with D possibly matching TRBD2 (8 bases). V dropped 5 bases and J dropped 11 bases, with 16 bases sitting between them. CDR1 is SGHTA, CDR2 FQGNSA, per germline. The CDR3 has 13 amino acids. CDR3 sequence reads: CASSPGGSGKQFF. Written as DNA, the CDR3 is TGTGCCAGCAGCCCAGGGGGTAGCGGGAAGCAGTTCTTC.

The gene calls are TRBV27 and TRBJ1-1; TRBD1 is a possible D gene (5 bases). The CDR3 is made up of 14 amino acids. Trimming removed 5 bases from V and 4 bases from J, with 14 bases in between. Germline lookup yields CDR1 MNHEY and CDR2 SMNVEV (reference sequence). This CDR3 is CASSQHRGSTEAFF. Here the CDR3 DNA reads TGTGCCAGCAGTCAACACCGGGGGAGCACTGAAGCTTTCTTT.

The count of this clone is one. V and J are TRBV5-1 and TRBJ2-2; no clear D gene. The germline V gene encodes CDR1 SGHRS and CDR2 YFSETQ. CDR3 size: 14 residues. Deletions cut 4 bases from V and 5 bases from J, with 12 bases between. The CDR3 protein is CASSPRFGTGELFF. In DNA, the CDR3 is TGCGCCAGCAGCCCGCGGTTCGGGACCGGGGAGCTGTTTTTT.

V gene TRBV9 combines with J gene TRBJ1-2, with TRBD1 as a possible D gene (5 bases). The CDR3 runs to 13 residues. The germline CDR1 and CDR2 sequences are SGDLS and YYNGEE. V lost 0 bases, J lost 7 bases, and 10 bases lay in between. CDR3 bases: TGTGCCAGCAGCGTAGCGGGGGGAAGTGGCTACACCTTC. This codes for CASSVAGGSGYTF.

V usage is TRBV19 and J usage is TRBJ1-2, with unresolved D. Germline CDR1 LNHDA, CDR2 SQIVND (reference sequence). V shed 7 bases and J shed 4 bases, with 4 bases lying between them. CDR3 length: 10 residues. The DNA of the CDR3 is TGTGCCAGTACCGGCTATGGCTACACCTTC. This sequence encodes CASTGYGYTF.

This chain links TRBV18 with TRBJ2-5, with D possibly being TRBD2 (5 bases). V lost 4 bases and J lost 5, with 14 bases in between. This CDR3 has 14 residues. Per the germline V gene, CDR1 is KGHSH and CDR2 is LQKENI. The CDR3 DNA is TGTGCCAGCTCACTAATGGGAACTAGGGAGACCCAGTACTTC. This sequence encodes CASSLMGTRETQYF.

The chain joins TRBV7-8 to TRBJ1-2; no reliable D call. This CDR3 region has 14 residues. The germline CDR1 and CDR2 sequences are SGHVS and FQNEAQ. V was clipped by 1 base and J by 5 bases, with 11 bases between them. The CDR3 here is CASSLGQTQYGYTF. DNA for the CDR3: TGTGCCAGCAGCTTAGGACAAACCCAGTATGGCTACACCTTC.

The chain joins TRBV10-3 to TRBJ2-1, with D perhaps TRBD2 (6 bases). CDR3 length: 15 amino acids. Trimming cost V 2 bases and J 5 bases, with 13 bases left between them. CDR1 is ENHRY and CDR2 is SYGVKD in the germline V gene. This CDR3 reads CAISEQRELNNEQFF. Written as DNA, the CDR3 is TGTGCCATCAGTGAGCAACGGGAGCTTAACAATGAGCAGTTCTTC.

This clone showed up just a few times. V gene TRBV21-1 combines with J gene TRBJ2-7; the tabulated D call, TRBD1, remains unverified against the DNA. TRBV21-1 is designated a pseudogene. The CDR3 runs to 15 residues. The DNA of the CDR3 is TGTGCCAGCAGCAACCCGACAGCAGAATCCTACGAGCAGTACTTC. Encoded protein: CASSNPTAESYEQYF.

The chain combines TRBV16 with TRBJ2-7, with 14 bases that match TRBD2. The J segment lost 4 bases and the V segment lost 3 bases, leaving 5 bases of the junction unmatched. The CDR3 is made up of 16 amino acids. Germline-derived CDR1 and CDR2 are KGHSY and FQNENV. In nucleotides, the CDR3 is TGTGCCAGCAGCCAGGCTGGGACTAGCGGGAGATACGAGCAGTACTTC. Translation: CASSQAGTSGRYEQYF.